A selection of T cell receptor beta chains follows, all from one sample in a study of cytomegalovirus exposure and HLA in healthy donors. This table comes from immunoSEQ multiplex PCR, and its TCRdb copy is limited to in-frame clones, with some not included. This table holds 100,000 to 150,000 clones. Material for sequencing was PBMCs. These TCRs come from a man aged 30-40 years in good health and CMV-seronegative. Each CDR3 is given with its conserved first and last residue. D genes are given only for firm matches.

J gene | D gene | V gene | CDR3 protein | CDR3 DNA
TRBJ2-1 | TRBD2 | TRBV13 | CASSAGLADSYNEQFF | TGTGCCAGCAGCGCGGGACTAGCGGACTCCTACAATGAGCAGTTCTTC
TRBJ1-3 | . | TRBV5-6 | CASSLVEAPGNTIYF | TGTGCCAGCAGCTTGGTAGAGGCCCCTGGAAACACCATATATTTT
TRBJ2-1 | TRBD2 | TRBV7-3 | CASSSLAGGYNEQFF | TGTGCCAGCAGCTCCCTAGCGGGAGGGTACAATGAGCAGTTCTTC
TRBJ1-2 | . | TRBV27 | CASSLDRVNYGYTF | TGTGCCAGCAGTTTGGACAGAGTAAACTATGGCTACACCTTC
TRBJ1-3 | TRBD1 | TRBV7-2 | CASSRDRGSSGNTIYF | TGTGCCAGCAGCCGGGACAGGGGGTCTTCTGGAAACACCATATATTTT
TRBJ2-7 | . | TRBV18 | CASSPTGPGRFYEQYF | TGTGCCAGCTCACCCACAGGACCAGGCAGATTCTACGAGCAGTACTTC
TRBJ1-1 | TRBD1 | TRBV19 | CASSPGTGRRLGAFF | TGTGCCAGTAGTCCCGGGACAGGGAGACGGTTAGGAGCTTTCTTT
TRBJ2-5 | TRBD1 | TRBV7-2 | CASSLVRERGRRGTQYF | TGTGCCAGCAGCTTAGTCCGCGAAAGGGGGCGCAGGGGGACCCAGTACTTC
TRBJ1-5 | . | TRBV19 | CASSVSPWEGNQPQHF | TGTGCCAGTAGTGTTTCCCCATGGGAGGGCAATCAGCCCCAGCATTTT
TRBJ1-2 | . | TRBV28 | CASSPRGSYGYTF | TGTGCCAGCAGCCCGAGGGGGTCCTATGGCTACACCTTC
TRBJ1-5 | TRBD1 | TRBV28 | CASSLGTGGVQPQHF | TGTGCCAGCAGTTTAGGGACAGGGGGCGTCCAGCCCCAGCATTTT
TRBJ2-1 | TRBD2 | TRBV15 | CATSRDIGSGGNEQFF | TGTGCCACCAGCAGAGATATTGGTAGCGGGGGCAATGAGCAGTTCTTC
TRBJ2-7 | . | TRBV19 | CASSMGGGAGYEQYF | TGTGCCAGTAGTATGGGCGGGGGCGCGGGATACGAGCAGTACTTC
TRBJ2-7 | TRBD2 | TRBV10-3 | CAISATGGASSYEQYF | TGTGCCATCAGTGCCACGGGGGGGGCTAGCTCCTACGAGCAGTACTTC
TRBJ2-3 | . | TRBV6-4 | CASSRRGGTDTQYF | TGTGCCAGCAGCCGGAGGGGGGGGACAGATACGCAGTATTTT
TRBJ2-3 | . | TRBV5-6 | CASSLGPVSTDTQYF | TGTGCCAGCAGCTTGGGCCCAGTGAGCACAGATACGCAGTATTTT
TRBJ2-7 | TRBD1 | TRBV25-1 | CATQKIGGEYEQYF | TGTGCCACCCAAAAGATAGGGGGCGAGTACGAGCAGTACTTC
TRBJ2-7 | TRBD2 | TRBV28 | CASSFNLAASYEQYF | TGTGCCAGCAGTTTTAACCTAGCGGCCTCCTACGAGCAGTACTTC
TRBJ2-7 | . | TRBV10-3 | CAISESPEAESYEQYF | TGTGCCATCAGTGAGTCCCCAGAAGCGGAGTCCTACGAGCAGTACTTC
TRBJ2-7 | . | TRBV27 | CASALPGAFYEQYF | TGTGCCAGCGCCTTGCCGGGAGCCTTCTACGAGCAGTACTTC
TRBJ2-3 | . | TRBV4-3 | CASSYSGGIPSTDTQYF | TGCGCCAGCAGCTACTCTGGAGGGATCCCTAGCACAGATACGCAGTATTTT
TRBJ2-5 | TRBD1 | TRBV6-4 | CASILQGAEETQYF | TGTGCCAGCATCCTACAGGGGGCGGAGGAGACCCAGTACTTC
TRBJ2-5 | TRBD2 | TRBV6-1 | CASRWGRARETQYF | TGTGCCAGCCGATGGGGGAGGGCCCGGGAGACCCAGTACTTC
TRBJ2-3 | TRBD2 | TRBV7-6 | CASSSGTSDTDTQYF | TGTGCCAGCAGCTCCGGGACTAGCGACACAGATACGCAGTATTTT
TRBJ1-4 | . | TRBV28 | CASRSFAANEKLFF | TGTGCCAGCCGTTCTTTCGCGGCTAATGAAAAACTGTTTTTT
TRBJ2-5 | TRBD2 | TRBV6-6 | CASSYRREGETQYF | TGTGCCAGCAGTTATAGGCGGGAGGGGGAGACCCAGTACTTC
TRBJ2-7 | TRBD2 | TRBV7-2 | CASSAGLAGGPGEQYF | TGTGCCAGCAGCGCGGGACTAGCGGGAGGGCCGGGAGAGCAGTACTTC
TRBJ1-2 | TRBD1 | TRBV5-4 | CASSSLPGQNTDGYTF | TGTGCCAGCAGCTCTTTACCGGGACAGAACACTGATGGCTACACCTTC
TRBJ1-1 | . | TRBV7-9 | CASSMRAGPNTEAFF | TGTGCCAGCAGCATGAGGGCAGGACCGAACACTGAAGCTTTCTTT
TRBJ1-5 | . | TRBV19 | CASSRGGFLPQHF | TGTGCCAGTAGTAGGGGGGGGTTCCTGCCCCAGCATTTT
TRBJ2-3 | TRBD2 | TRBV5-4 | CASSSKTSGSSDTQYF | TGTGCCAGCAGTTCTAAGACTAGCGGGAGCTCAGATACGCAGTATTTT
TRBJ1-5 | . | TRBV6-4 | CASSDLPHQPQHF | TGTGCCAGCAGTGATCTCCCTCATCAGCCCCAGCATTTT
TRBJ2-2 | . | TRBV4-2 | CASSQERQVGELFF | TGTGCCAGCAGCCAAGAGCGACAGGTTGGGGAGCTGTTTTTT
TRBJ1-2 | TRBD1 | TRBV6-1 | CASSEAFYRGQGYTF | TGTGCCAGCAGTGAAGCTTTTTATAGGGGGCAAGGCTACACCTTC
TRBJ2-1 | TRBD2 | TRBV7-3 | CASRSTGTSGRGEQFF | TGTGCCAGCAGATCTACAGGGACTAGCGGACGAGGGGAGCAGTTCTTC
TRBJ2-5 | TRBD1 | TRBV10-3 | CAITADRGLWETQYF | TGTGCCATCACTGCGGACAGGGGGCTTTGGGAGACCCAGTACTTC
TRBJ2-5 | TRBD2 | TRBV15 | CALSPGTTVGETQYF | TGTGCCTTAAGCCCGGGGACTACCGTCGGGGAGACCCAGTACTTC